This T cell receptor beta chain originates from a study of control samples from healthy donors and cancer patients. Libraries were prepared by immunoSEQ multiplex PCR; TCRdb keeps only in-frame clonotypes and omits some of them. The data show 150,000 or so clones, about 90% seen once. The CDR3 totals 14 residues. With 2 bases clipped from V and 8 bases from J, the junction kept 8 bases outside the gene matches. CDR1 is LGHDT and CDR2 is YNNKEL in the germline V gene (reference sequence). The specimen was blood. The chain is built from TRBV3-1 (or the pseudogene TRBV3-2) and TRBJ1-2, with 7 bases matching TRBD1. The sequence derives from a man aged 18 to 30 in good health. DNA of the CDR3: TGTGCCAGCAGCCAAAGGGGGCGGTCGTTAGGCTACACCTTC. Residues: CASSQRGRSLGYTF.